A selection of T cell receptor beta chains follows, all from one sample in a study of shared clonotypes between healthy human individuals. Profiled with immunoSEQ multiplex PCR; TCRdb holds only in-frame clones, not every one. This sample yields about 680,000 clones, of which about 74% are seen a single time; approximately 1.6% belongs to the top ten. Sequenced material: memory CD4+ T cells sorted from blood. The source is a woman between 25 and 40 years old in good health. Both conserved end residues are part of each CDR3. D genes are given only for firm matches. Part of the rows lack a size; the others show once, few, many or a class for expanded clones.

D gene | J gene | V gene | clone size | CDR3 protein
- | TRBJ2-3 | TRBV6-1 | - | CASSRSKSQYF
- | TRBJ1-1 | TRBV7-2 | few | CASSLRENTEAFF
- | TRBJ1-5 | TRBV2 | once | CASSSGTWANQPQHF
- | TRBJ1-2 | TRBV28 | - | CASSLEFYGYTF
- | TRBJ1-3 | TRBV5-1 | once | CASSSDNTIYF
- | - | TRBV28 | - | CASSRTTPSGVKGYEQYF
- | TRBJ2-4 | TRBV15 | - | CATSGTKLAKNIQYF
- | TRBJ2-1 | TRBV10-3 | - | CAIRGRDNEQFF
TRBD1 | TRBJ1-2 | TRBV2 | - | CASSGQGVGYGYTF
- | TRBJ2-7 | TRBV29-1 | once | CSVVYRGFPYEQYF
- | TRBJ2-2 | TRBV10-3 | - | CAISETGELFF
- | TRBJ2-3 | TRBV5-4 | - | CASSLGARGTDTQYF
TRBD1 | TRBJ1-1 | TRBV5-4 | few | CASSLGQGSNTEAFF
TRBD1 | TRBJ2-3 | TRBV6-1 | - | CASSIDRVPTDTQYF
TRBD2 | TRBJ2-1 | TRBV11-2 | - | CASSKREMYNEQFF